This T cell receptor (beta chain) was captured in a study of cytomegalovirus exposure and HLA in healthy donors. Study conclusions and caveats: The classifier, whose performance was assessed in both the original and validation cohorts, reportedly diagnosed cytomegalovirus status with high specificity and sensitivity. Most of the TCR beta V segments (in an earlier analysis) were productive either about 90% or about 30% of the time.

With V trimmed by 3 bases and J by 7 bases, 9 bases remained unmatched. CDR1 MGHRA and CDR2 YSYEKL come from the germline V gene. The CDR3 is 15 amino acids. As concerns this clone: The antigen remains undetermined.

Primers for the PCR totalled 60 Vbeta and 13 Jbeta. The protocol was immunoSEQ multiplex PCR, while the TCRdb copy is restricted to in-frame clones and leaves out a portion. The table records under 150,000 clones, over 75% of them present only once. The clonotype was recovered from a man aged 50-60 years in good health and CMV-seronegative. What was sequenced was PBMCs. V usage is TRBV4-1 and J usage is TRBJ1-2; 9 bases match TRBD1. In DNA form, the CDR3 reads TGCGCCAGCAGCCAGGGACAGGGAGTGACCGGTGGCTACACCTTC. This translates into CASSQGQGVTGGYTF.